The 5 T cell receptor beta chains below were found in one sample sequenced in a study of response to subunit inactivated influenza vaccine. One entry per CDR3 protein results from TCRdb running MiXCR on the RT-PCR reads. The sample comprises 400,000 to 650,000 distinct CDR3 sequences, 6% to 9% of which are singletons, and about an eighth rests with the top ten. The specimen was PBMCs from blood, collected around 25 months after vaccination. The source is a man aged 45-69 years who received an inactivated influenza vaccine.

This clonotype was counted only a few times. The V gene is TRBV21-1, the J gene TRBJ2-7; TRBD1, the D gene given by the table, was not confirmed from the DNA. TRBV21-1 counts as a pseudogene. CDR3 size: 17 residues. In nucleotides, the CDR3 is TGTGCCAGCAGCAAAGCGCTTTCGGACAGGGGGCGAGTCGAGCAGTACTTC. Protein product: CASSKALSDRGRVEQYF.

This clonotype was detected many times. The chain employs TRBV9 and TRBJ1-2; D remains ambiguous. CDR1 is SGDLS and CDR2 is YYNGEE in the germline V gene. This CDR3 region has 15 residues. V lost 0 bases, J lost 0 bases, and 9 bases lay in between. The CDR3 coding sequence is TGTGCCAGCAGCGTAGGAGGAGACTCTAACTATGGCTACACCTTC. It specifies CASSVGGDSNYGYTF.

The chain employs TRBV15 and TRBJ1-3, with unresolved D. Germline lookup yields CDR1 LNHNV and CDR2 YYDKDF (reference sequence). The V end was cut by 5 bases, the J end by 0 bases, with 8 bases between. The CDR3 runs to 14 residues. The CDR3 is CATSGRGSGNTIYF. CDR3 DNA: TGTGCCACCAGCGGCCGTGGCTCTGGAAACACCATATATTTT.

The rearrangement uses TRBV11-2 and TRBJ2-7, with TRBD2 as a possible D gene (5 bases). Trimming shortened V by 4 bases and J by 4 bases, and 11 bases separated the two germline ends. Germline CDR1 SGHAT, CDR2 FQNNGV. The CDR3 runs 13 residues. The CDR3 protein is CASSYSVLYEQYF. For the CDR3, the DNA is TGTGCCAGCAGCTATAGCGTTCTATACGAGCAGTACTTC.

This clonotype was detected only a few times. This chain links TRBV29-1 with TRBJ1-3; no reliable D call. The V gene's germline CDR1 is SQVTM and CDR2 ANQGSEA. The length of the CDR3 is 14 residues. Trimming took 6 bases from V and 0 from J, leaving 12 bases between them. In DNA form, the CDR3 reads TGCAGCGTCGGCTTTAGTTCCTCTGGAAACACCATATATTTT. Protein product: CSVGFSSSGNTIYF.